Here is one TCR beta chain with its context. Antigen unknown. The sample is drawn from a study of T cells in narcolepsy. Overall study: Donors had narcolepsy type 1 or type 2, or were healthy controls.

V lost 7 bases, J lost 2 bases, and 17 bases lay in between. Germline CDR1 is SNHLY and CDR2 is FYNNEI. This CDR3 contains 15 residues. Data came from immunoSEQ multiplex PCR; TCRdb stores just in-frame clones and leaves some out. The sample contains tens of thousands of clones, around 85% of which appear only once. Study-wide points: Blood of same and different patients, but not healthy controls, reportedly held recurring autoreactive clonotypes. Same-patient CSF and blood CD4+ T cell clonotypes included HCRT-specific and TRIB2-specific autoreactive ones.

The clonotype was recovered from a human donor in good health. The V gene is TRBV2, the J gene TRBJ1-2, with a possible D match to TRBD1 (6 bases). The sample comprised memory (CD45RA-) CD4+ T cells from blood. The CDR3, as DNA: TGTGCCAGCACCCTGAGGGACACCCGGAACTATGGCTACACCTTC. It is translated as CASTLRDTRNYGYTF.